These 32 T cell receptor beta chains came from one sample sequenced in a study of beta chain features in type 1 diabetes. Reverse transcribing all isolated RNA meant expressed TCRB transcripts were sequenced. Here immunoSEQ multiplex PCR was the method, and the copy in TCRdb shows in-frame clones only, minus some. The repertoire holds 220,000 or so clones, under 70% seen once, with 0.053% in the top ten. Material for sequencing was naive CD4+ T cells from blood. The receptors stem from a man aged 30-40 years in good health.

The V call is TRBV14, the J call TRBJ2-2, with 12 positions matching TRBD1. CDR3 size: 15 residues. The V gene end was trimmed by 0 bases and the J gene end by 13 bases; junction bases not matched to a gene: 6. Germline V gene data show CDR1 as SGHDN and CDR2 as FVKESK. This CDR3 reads CASSQEGTGGRRLFF. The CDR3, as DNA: TGTGCCAGCAGCCAAGAAGGGACAGGGGGCCGTCGGCTGTTTTTT.

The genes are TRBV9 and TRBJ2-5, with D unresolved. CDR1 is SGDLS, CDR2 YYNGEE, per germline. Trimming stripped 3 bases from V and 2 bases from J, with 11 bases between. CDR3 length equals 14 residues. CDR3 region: CASSAMTGQETQYF. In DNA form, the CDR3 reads TGTGCCAGCAGCGCGATGACTGGGCAAGAGACCCAGTACTTC.

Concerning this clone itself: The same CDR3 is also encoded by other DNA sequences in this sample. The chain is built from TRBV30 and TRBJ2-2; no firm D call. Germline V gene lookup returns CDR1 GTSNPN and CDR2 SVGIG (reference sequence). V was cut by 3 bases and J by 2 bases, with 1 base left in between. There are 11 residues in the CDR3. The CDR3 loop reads CAWRNTGELFF. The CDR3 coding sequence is TGTGCCTGGAGAAACACCGGGGAGCTGTTTTTT.

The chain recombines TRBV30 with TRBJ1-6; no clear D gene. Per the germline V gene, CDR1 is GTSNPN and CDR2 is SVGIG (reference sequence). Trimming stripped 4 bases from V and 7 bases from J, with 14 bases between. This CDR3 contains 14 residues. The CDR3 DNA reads TGTGCCTGGACCTCGGAGAGGTGGAATTCACCCCTCCACTTT. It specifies CAWTSERWNSPLHF. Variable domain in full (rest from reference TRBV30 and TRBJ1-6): SQTIHQWPATLVQPVGSPLSLECTVEGTSNPNLYWYRQAAGRGLQLLFYSVGIGQISSEVPQNLSASRPQDRQFILSSKKLLLSDSGFYLCAWTSERWNSPLHFGNGTRLTVT.

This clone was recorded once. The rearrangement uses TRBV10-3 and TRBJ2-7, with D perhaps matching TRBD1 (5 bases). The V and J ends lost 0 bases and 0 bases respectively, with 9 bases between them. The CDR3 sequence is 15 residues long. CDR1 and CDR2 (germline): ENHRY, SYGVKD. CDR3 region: CAISESRTYSYEQYF. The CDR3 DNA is TGTGCCATCAGTGAGTCGAGGACATACTCCTACGAGCAGTACTTC.

The CDR3 loop is CASSTARGGTDTQYF. Written as DNA, the CDR3 is TGCGCCAGCAGCACTGCTAGGGGAGGCACAGATACGCAGTATTTT. This chain links TRBV5-1 with TRBJ2-3, with D perhaps matching TRBD1 or TRBD2 (5 bases each). Trimming took off 4 bases at V and 1 base at J, with 13 bases between the two ends. The germline V gene has CDR1 SGHRS and CDR2 YFSETQ. CDR3 length: 15 residues.

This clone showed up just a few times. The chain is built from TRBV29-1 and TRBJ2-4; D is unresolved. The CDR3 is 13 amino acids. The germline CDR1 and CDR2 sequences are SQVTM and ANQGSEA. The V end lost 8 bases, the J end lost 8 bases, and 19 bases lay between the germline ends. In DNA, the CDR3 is TGCAGCCTCCGACGACGGGCCGGAGACATTCAGTACTTC. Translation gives CSLRRRAGDIQYF.

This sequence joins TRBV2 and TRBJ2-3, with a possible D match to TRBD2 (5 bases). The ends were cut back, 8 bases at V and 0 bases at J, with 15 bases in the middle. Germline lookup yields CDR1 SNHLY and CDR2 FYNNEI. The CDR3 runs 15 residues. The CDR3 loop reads CASDKTEASTDTQYF. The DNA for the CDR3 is TGTGCCAGCGACAAGACGGAGGCTAGCACAGATACGCAGTATTTT.

The CDR3 DNA sequence: TGTGCCAGCAGACTACACAATGAGCAGTTCTTC. Residues: CASRLHNEQFF. The chain recombines TRBV2 with TRBJ2-1; D is uncertain. The CDR3 extends over 11 amino acids. Trimming cost V 6 bases and J 5 bases, with 5 bases left between them. CDR1 is SNHLY and CDR2 is FYNNEI in the germline V gene.

DNA of the CDR3: TGCAGCGTTGACACGGTTAACACCGGGGAGCTGTTTTTT. This codes for CSVDTVNTGELFF. The genes are TRBV29-1 and TRBJ2-2, with D hard to call. Germline V CDR1 and CDR2: SQVTM, ANQGSEA. The germline V and J ends were trimmed by 3 bases and 2 bases, with 7 bases remaining between them. CDR3 size: 13 residues.

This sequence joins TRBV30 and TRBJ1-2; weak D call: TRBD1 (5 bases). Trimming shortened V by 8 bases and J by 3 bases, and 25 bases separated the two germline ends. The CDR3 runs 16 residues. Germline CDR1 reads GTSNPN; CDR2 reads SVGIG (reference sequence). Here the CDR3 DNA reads TGTGCCGGAACCAGACAGCGTTTCCCCGCGGACTATGGCTACACCTTC. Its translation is CAGTRQRFPADYGYTF.

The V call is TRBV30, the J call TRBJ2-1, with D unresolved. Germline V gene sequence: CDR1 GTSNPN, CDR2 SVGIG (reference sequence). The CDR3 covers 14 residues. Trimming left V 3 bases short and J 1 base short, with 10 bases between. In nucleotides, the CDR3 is TGTGCCTGGAGAGACGGAGCTTCCTACAATGAGCAGTTCTTC. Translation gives CAWRDGASYNEQFF.

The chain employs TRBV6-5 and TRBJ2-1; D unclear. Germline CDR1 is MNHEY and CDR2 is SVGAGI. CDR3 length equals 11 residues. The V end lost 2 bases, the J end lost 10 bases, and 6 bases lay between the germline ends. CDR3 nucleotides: TGTGCCAGCAGTTACATTGGAGAGCAGTTCTTC. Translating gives CASSYIGEQFF.

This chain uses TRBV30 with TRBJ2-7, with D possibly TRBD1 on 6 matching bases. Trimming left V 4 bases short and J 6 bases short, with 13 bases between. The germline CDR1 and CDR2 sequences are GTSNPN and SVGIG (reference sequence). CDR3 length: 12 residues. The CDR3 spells CAWTRGHTEQYF. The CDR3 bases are TGTGCCTGGACTAGGGGACATACCGAGCAGTACTTC. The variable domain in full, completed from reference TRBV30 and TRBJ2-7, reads SQTIHQWPATLVQPVGSPLSLECTVEGTSNPNLYWYRQAAGRGLQLLFYSVGIGQISSEVPQNLSASRPQDRQFILSSKKLLLSDSGFYLCAWTRGHTEQYFGPGTRLTVT.

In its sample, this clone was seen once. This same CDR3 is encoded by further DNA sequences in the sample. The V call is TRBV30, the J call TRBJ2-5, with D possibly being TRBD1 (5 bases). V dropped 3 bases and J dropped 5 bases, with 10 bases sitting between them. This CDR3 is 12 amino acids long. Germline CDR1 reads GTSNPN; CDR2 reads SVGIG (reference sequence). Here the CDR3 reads CAWSPPGETQYF. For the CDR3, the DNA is TGTGCCTGGAGCCCCCCAGGGGAGACCCAGTACTTC.

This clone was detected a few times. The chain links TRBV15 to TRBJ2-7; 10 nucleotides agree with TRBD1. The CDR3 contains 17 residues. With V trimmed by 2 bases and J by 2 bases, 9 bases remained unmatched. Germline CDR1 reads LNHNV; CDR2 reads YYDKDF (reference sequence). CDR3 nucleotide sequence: TGTGCCACCAGCAGAACTAGGACAGGGGGACGCACCTACGAGCAGTACTTC. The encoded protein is CATSRTRTGGRTYEQYF.

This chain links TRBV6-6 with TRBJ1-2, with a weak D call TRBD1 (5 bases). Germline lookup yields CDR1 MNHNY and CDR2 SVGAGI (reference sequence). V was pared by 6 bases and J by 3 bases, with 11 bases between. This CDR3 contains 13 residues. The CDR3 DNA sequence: TGTGCCAGCAGACCCAGGGCTGACTATGGCTACACCTTC. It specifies CASRPRADYGYTF.

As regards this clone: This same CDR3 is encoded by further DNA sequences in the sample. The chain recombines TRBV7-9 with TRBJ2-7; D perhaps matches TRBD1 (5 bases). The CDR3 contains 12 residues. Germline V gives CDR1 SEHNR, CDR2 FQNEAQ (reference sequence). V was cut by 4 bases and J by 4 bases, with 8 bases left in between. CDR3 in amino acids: CASSSQGYEQYF. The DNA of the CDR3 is TGTGCCAGCAGCTCCCAGGGTTACGAGCAGTACTTC.

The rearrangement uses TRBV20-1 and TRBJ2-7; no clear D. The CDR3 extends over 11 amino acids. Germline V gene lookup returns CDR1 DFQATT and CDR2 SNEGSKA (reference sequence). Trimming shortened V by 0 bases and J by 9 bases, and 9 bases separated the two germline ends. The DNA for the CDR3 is TGCAGTGCTAGAGATCAAACCGGGCAGTACTTC. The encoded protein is CSARDQTGQYF.

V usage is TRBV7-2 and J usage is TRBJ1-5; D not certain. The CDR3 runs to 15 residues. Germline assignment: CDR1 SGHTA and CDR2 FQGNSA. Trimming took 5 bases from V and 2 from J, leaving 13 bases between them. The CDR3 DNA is TGTGCCAGCAGCCTGGACGGTCGAGGCAATCAGCCCCAGCATTTT. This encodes CASSLDGRGNQPQHF.

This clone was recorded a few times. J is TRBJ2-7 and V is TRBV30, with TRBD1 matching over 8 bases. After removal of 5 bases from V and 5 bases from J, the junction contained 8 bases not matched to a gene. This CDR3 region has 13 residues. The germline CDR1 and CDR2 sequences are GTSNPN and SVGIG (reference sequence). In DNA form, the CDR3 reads TGTGCCTGGTCGAGGAGGACAGGGCACGAGCAGTACTTC. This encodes CAWSRRTGHEQYF. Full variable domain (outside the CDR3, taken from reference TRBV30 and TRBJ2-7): SQTIHQWPATLVQPVGSPLSLECTVEGTSNPNLYWYRQAAGRGLQLLFYSVGIGQISSEVPQNLSASRPQDRQFILSSKKLLLSDSGFYLCAWSRRTGHEQYFGPGTRLTVT.

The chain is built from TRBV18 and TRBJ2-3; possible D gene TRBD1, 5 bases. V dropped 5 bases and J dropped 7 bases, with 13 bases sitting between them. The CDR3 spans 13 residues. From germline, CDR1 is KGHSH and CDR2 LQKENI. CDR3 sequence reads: CASSTSTAYTQYF. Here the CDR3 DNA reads TGTGCCAGCTCAACCTCGACAGCCTATACGCAGTATTTT.

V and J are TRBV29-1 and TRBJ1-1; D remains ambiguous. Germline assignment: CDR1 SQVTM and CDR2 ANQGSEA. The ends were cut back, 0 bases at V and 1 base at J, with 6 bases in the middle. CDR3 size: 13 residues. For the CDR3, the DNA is TGCAGCGTTGAAGATTATAAGAACACTGAAGCTTTCTTT. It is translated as CSVEDYKNTEAFF.

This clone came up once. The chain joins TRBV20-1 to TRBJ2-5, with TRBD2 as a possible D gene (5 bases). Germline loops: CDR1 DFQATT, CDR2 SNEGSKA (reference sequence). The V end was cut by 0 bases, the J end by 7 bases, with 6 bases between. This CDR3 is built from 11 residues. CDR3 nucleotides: TGCAGTGCTAGAGATCGGGGGACCCAGTACTTC. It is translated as CSARDRGTQYF.

The CDR3 region has the DNA TGTGCCAGCAGCGTAGTGCCGGGGGCAAGGAATGAGCAGTTCTTC. Encoded protein: CASSVVPGARNEQFF. This rearrangement joins TRBV9 to TRBJ2-1, with D perhaps assigned TRBD1 or TRBD2 (6 bases each). This CDR3 is 15 amino acids long. Deletions cut 0 bases from V and 7 bases from J, with 14 bases between. Germline V gene sequence: CDR1 SGDLS, CDR2 YYNGEE.

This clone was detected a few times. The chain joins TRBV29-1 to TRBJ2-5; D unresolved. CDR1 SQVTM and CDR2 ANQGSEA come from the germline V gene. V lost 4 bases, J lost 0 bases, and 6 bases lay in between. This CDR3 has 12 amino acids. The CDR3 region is CSVAHNQETQYF. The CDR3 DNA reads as TGCAGCGTTGCTCATAACCAAGAGACCCAGTACTTC.

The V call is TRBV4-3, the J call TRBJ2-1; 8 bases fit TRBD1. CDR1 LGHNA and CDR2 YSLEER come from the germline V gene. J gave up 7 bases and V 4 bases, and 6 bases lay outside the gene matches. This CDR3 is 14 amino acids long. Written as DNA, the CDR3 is TGCGCCAGCAGCCTACTGGACAGGGCGAATGAGCAGTTCTTC. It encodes CASSLLDRANEQFF.

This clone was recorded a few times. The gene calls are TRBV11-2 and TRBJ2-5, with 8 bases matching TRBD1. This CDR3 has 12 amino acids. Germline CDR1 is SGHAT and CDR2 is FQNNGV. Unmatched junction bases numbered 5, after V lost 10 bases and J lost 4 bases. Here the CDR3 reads CATSGGGETQYF. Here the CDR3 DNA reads TGTGCCACCTCAGGGGGCGGAGAGACCCAGTACTTC.

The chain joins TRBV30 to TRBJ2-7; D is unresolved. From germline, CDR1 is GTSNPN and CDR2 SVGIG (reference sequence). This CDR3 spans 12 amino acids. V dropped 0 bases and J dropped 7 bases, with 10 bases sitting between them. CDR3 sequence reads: CAWSVSLGEQYF. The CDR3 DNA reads TGTGCCTGGAGTGTAAGTCTTGGGGAGCAGTACTTC.

This CDR3 reads CASSQAASGEETQYF. The CDR3 coding sequence is TGTGCCAGCAGCCAAGCAGCTAGCGGAGAAGAGACCCAGTACTTC. This sequence joins TRBV4-2 and TRBJ2-5; 7 bases map to TRBD2. V shed 1 base and J 3 bases; nucleotides not matched to a gene: 5. The CDR3 is made up of 15 amino acids. Germline V gives CDR1 LGHNA, CDR2 YNFKEQ.

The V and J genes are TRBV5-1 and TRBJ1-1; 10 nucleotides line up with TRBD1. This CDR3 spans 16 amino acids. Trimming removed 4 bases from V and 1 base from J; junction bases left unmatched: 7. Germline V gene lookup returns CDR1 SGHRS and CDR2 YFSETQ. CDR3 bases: TGCGCCAGCAGCACGCGACAGGGGGCGCCGAACACTGAAGCTTTCTTT. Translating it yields CASSTRQGAPNTEAFF.

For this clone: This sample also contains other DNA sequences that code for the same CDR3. CDR3: CAWSVRLQETQYF. The CDR3 DNA follows: TGTGCCTGGAGTGTACGACTTCAAGAGACCCAGTACTTC. V and J are TRBV30 and TRBJ2-5; D ambiguous. Trimming took off 0 bases at V and 2 bases at J, with 7 bases between the two ends. Germline CDR1 and CDR2: GTSNPN and SVGIG (reference sequence). This CDR3 spans 13 amino acids.